The next 9 T cell receptor beta chains were all read from a single sample in a study of identical twins. TCRdb re-analysed the 5' RACE reads in MiXCR, keeping a single row per CDR3 protein. Among about 250,000 distinct CDR3 sequences listed, 7.5% were seen once. These data are also associated with another study on yellow fever vaccine responses in identical twins.

Source material: CD8+ T cells sorted from blood. All receptors derive from a woman aged 18-29 years in good health.

This clonotype was found a few times. CDR3 in amino acids: CASSGTSGRSRWHSQYF. The CDR3 bases are TGTGCCAGCAGTGGAACTAGCGGGAGGTCAAGATGGCATTCCCAGTACTTC. V usage is TRBV6-1 and J usage is TRBJ2-5, with TRBD2 matching over 12 bases. Per germline, CDR1 MNHNS and CDR2 SASEGT. There are 17 residues in the CDR3. Trimming at V came to 4 bases and at J to 9 bases, leaving 15 bases not matched to a gene.

This clonotype was detected only a few times. The chain has TRBV2 and TRBJ1-5; unclear D gene. V was pared by 11 bases and J by 2 bases, with 13 bases between. CDR1 SNHLY and CDR2 FYNNEI come from the germline V gene. The CDR3 covers 13 residues. CDR3 sequence: CASHPAGNQPQHF. The DNA for the CDR3 is TGTGCCTCCCACCCTGCGGGCAATCAGCCCCAGCATTTT.

The V call is TRBV27, the J call TRBJ2-4; no clear D. From germline, CDR1 is MNHEY and CDR2 SMNVEV (reference sequence). CDR3 size: 15 residues. V lost 4 bases and J 1 base, leaving 11 bases between the germline ends. This CDR3 reads CASSSPTEAKNIQYF. The CDR3 bases are TGTGCCAGCAGTTCCCCCACCGAGGCCAAAAACATTCAGTACTTC.

This clonotype was recorded at least ten times. The chain is built from TRBV6-5 and TRBJ2-2; D not certain. The CDR3 has 13 amino acids. Per germline, CDR1 MNHEY and CDR2 SVGAGI. The V gene lost 6 bases and the J gene lost 7 bases, with 12 bases spanning the gap. For the CDR3, the DNA is TGTGCCAGCAGCTATCTCGACGGCGGGGAGCTGTTTTTT. The encoded protein is CASSYLDGGELFF.

Ten or more counts support this clonotype. This chain uses TRBV27 with TRBJ1-1; D remains unclear. With 3 bases removed from V and 5 bases from J, the gap between germline ends came to 10 bases. This CDR3 spans 13 amino acids. The germline V gene has CDR1 MNHEY and CDR2 SMNVEV (reference sequence). CDR3: CASSLGMGTEAFF. The CDR3 DNA is TGTGCCAGCAGTTTGGGGATGGGGACTGAAGCTTTCTTT.

This clonotype was found many times. The chain couples TRBV12-3 or TRBV12-4 to TRBJ1-5; the match to TRBD1 covers 7 bases. With 6 bases clipped from V and 2 bases from J, the junction kept 10 bases outside the gene matches. CDR3 size: 16 residues. In DNA form, the CDR3 reads TGTGCCAGCAGCTCTCCGTGGACAGGCGGCAATCAGCCCCAGCATTTT. As protein: CASSSPWTGGNQPQHF.

This clonotype was recorded at least ten times. V and J are TRBV12-3 or TRBV12-4 and TRBJ2-1, with 8 bases aligning to TRBD2. The V segment lost 1 base and the J segment 4 bases; nucleotides outside the gene matches: 6. This CDR3 is built from 16 residues. This CDR3 is CASSLDPAGGYNEQFF. The DNA of the CDR3 is TGTGCCAGCAGTTTAGACCCCGCGGGGGGATACAATGAGCAGTTCTTC.

The J gene is TRBJ2-5, the V gene TRBV5-1, with 11 bases fitting TRBD2. Germline lookup yields CDR1 SGHRS and CDR2 YFSETQ. The CDR3 consists of 15 residues. V trimming: 4 bases; J trimming: 5 bases; junction bases outside the gene matches: 7. The CDR3 coding sequence is TGCGCCAGCAGCCAAACTAGCGGGGGTTGGGAGACCCAGTACTTC. As protein: CASSQTSGGWETQYF.

The chain employs TRBV6-1 and TRBJ2-7; D is possibly TRBD1 (6 bases). The germline CDR1 and CDR2 sequences are MNHNS and SASEGT. The CDR3 has 16 residues. V was clipped by 5 bases and J by 7 bases, with 24 bases between them. CDR3 sequence: CASSRAARDTLREQYF. CDR3 DNA sequence: TGTGCCAGCAGTCGCGCAGCCCGGGACACTCTACGAGAGCAGTACTTC.